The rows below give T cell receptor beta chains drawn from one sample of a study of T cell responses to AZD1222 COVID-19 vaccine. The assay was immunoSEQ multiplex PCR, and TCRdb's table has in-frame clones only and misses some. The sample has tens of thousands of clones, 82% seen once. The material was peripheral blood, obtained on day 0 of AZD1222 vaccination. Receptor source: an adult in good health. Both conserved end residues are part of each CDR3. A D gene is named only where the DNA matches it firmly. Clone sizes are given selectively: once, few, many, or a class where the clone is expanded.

CDR3aa: CASSLFPGLGEKLFF
CDR3nt: TGTGCCAGCAGCTTGTTTCCGGGATTAGGGGAAAAACTGTTTTTT
j_gene: TRBJ1-4
len: 15
d_gene: .
abundance: .
v_gene: TRBV5-4

CDR3aa: CASSLLAGGYEQYF
CDR3nt: TGTGCCAGCAGCTTATTAGCGGGGGGCTACGAGCAGTACTTC
j_gene: TRBJ2-7
len: 14
d_gene: TRBD2
abundance: .
v_gene: TRBV7-2

CDR3aa: CASSEALVGPAEQYF
CDR3nt: TGTGCCAGCAGTGAAGCTCTTGTAGGACCGGCTGAGCAGTACTTC
j_gene: TRBJ2-7
len: 15
d_gene: .
abundance: once
v_gene: TRBV6-1

CDR3aa: CASSLGGSGGLFNEQFF
CDR3nt: TGTGCCAGCAGCTTGGGGGGCAGCGGGGGCCTCTTCAATGAGCAGTTCTTC
j_gene: TRBJ2-1
len: 17
d_gene: TRBD2
abundance: .
v_gene: TRBV5-4

CDR3aa: CASSLGTSGTNEQFF
CDR3nt: TGTGCCAGCAGCTTAGGTACTAGCGGGACCAATGAGCAGTTCTTC
j_gene: TRBJ2-1
len: 15
d_gene: TRBD2
abundance: once
v_gene: TRBV7-7

CDR3aa: CATSRDISIGTGYNSPLHF
CDR3nt: TGTGCCACCAGCAGAGATATCAGTATTGGTACAGGGTATAATTCACCCCTCCACTTT
j_gene: TRBJ1-6
len: 19
d_gene: .
abundance: .
v_gene: TRBV15

CDR3aa: CASSLEGQPTHEQYF
CDR3nt: TGCGCCAGCAGCTTGGAGGGGCAGCCCACCCACGAGCAGTACTTC
j_gene: TRBJ2-7
len: 15
d_gene: .
abundance: once
v_gene: TRBV5-1

CDR3aa: CASSQGHANTGELFF
CDR3nt: TGTGCCAGCAGCCAAGGACACGCGAACACCGGGGAGCTGTTTTTT
j_gene: TRBJ2-2
len: 15
d_gene: .
abundance: .
v_gene: TRBV3-1/TRBV3-2

CDR3aa: CASSLFPHFGQPYEQYF
CDR3nt: TGTGCCAGCAGCTTATTCCCACACTTCGGACAGCCCTACGAGCAGTACTTC
j_gene: TRBJ2-7
len: 17
d_gene: .
abundance: few
v_gene: TRBV5-5

CDR3aa: CASSQRLTSGAYNEQFF
CDR3nt: TGTGCCAGCAGCCAACGTCTGACTAGCGGGGCGTACAATGAGCAGTTCTTC
j_gene: TRBJ2-1
len: 17
d_gene: TRBD2
abundance: once
v_gene: TRBV14

CDR3aa: CASSQDRERETQYF
CDR3nt: TGTGCCAGCAGCCAAGACAGGGAGAGAGAGACCCAGTACTTC
j_gene: TRBJ2-5
len: 14
d_gene: .
abundance: .
v_gene: TRBV3-1/TRBV3-2

CDR3aa: CATSEPGLASTGELFF
CDR3nt: TGTGCCACCAGTGAACCGGGACTAGCGAGCACCGGGGAGCTGTTTTTT
j_gene: TRBJ2-2
len: 16
d_gene: TRBD2
abundance: .
v_gene: TRBV24-1

CDR3aa: CASSQEGQGLQRGSETQYF
CDR3nt: TGTGCCAGCAGCCAAGAGGGCCAAGGGTTGCAGCGGGGGTCAGAGACCCAGTACTTC
j_gene: TRBJ2-5
len: 19
d_gene: TRBD2
abundance: .
v_gene: TRBV3-1/TRBV3-2

CDR3aa: CASSFGTALTDTQYF
CDR3nt: TGTGCCAGCAGCTTCGGGACAGCCCTCACAGATACGCAGTATTTT
j_gene: TRBJ2-3
len: 15
d_gene: TRBD1
abundance: .
v_gene: TRBV7-8

CDR3aa: CASSLSISGGSPLHF
CDR3nt: TGTGCCAGCAGTTTATCGATTTCCGGCGGGTCACCCCTCCACTTT
j_gene: TRBJ1-6
len: 15
d_gene: .
abundance: .
v_gene: TRBV27

CDR3aa: CASSRGTAGELFF
CDR3nt: TGTGCCAGCAGCAGAGGAACAGCCGGGGAGCTGTTTTTT
j_gene: TRBJ2-2
len: 13
d_gene: .
abundance: few
v_gene: TRBV11-3

CDR3aa: CASTKTGRYGYTF
CDR3nt: TGTGCCAGTACTAAGACAGGGCGGTATGGCTACACCTTC
j_gene: TRBJ1-2
len: 13
d_gene: TRBD1
abundance: .
v_gene: TRBV19

CDR3aa: CASSQDSRYGTPYNEQFF
CDR3nt: TGCGCCAGCAGCCAAGATAGTCGATATGGTACCCCCTACAATGAGCAGTTCTTC
j_gene: TRBJ2-1
len: 18
d_gene: .
abundance: .
v_gene: TRBV4-1

CDR3aa: CSVTGSYGYTF
CDR3nt: TGCAGCGTAACAGGATCCTATGGCTACACCTTC
j_gene: TRBJ1-2
len: 11
d_gene: .
abundance: .
v_gene: TRBV29-1

CDR3aa: CASRNEAGYTF
CDR3nt: TGTGCCAGCAGGAACGAAGCGGGCTACACCTTC
j_gene: TRBJ1-2
len: 11
d_gene: .
abundance: .
v_gene: TRBV6-5

CDR3aa: CASSLHGAGYEQYF
CDR3nt: TGTGCCAGCAGCCTACATGGCGCGGGGTACGAGCAGTACTTC
j_gene: TRBJ2-7
len: 14
d_gene: .
abundance: .
v_gene: TRBV27

CDR3aa: CGVSPGGHANTGELFF
CDR3nt: TGTGGAGTCAGCCCGGGGGGGCACGCGAACACCGGGGAGCTGTTTTTT
j_gene: TRBJ2-2
len: 16
d_gene: TRBD2
abundance: .
v_gene: TRBV28

CDR3aa: CASSPNQGADEKLFF
CDR3nt: TGTGCCAGCTCACCAAACCAGGGGGCGGATGAAAAACTGTTTTTT
j_gene: TRBJ1-4
len: 15
d_gene: TRBD1
abundance: .
v_gene: TRBV18

CDR3aa: CASSPRGGLGTGNTIYF
CDR3nt: TGTGCCAGCAGCCCCCGGGGTGGGTTGGGAACTGGAAACACCATATATTTT
j_gene: TRBJ1-3
len: 17
d_gene: .
abundance: .
v_gene: TRBV28

CDR3aa: CASSLVYTEAFF
CDR3nt: TGTGCCAGCAGCTTGGTGTACACTGAAGCTTTCTTT
j_gene: TRBJ1-1
len: 12
d_gene: .
abundance: .
v_gene: TRBV13

CDR3aa: CASSFMGAGSNTEAFF
CDR3nt: TGTGCCAGCAGCTTCATGGGGGCAGGGTCGAACACTGAAGCTTTCTTT
j_gene: TRBJ1-1
len: 16
d_gene: .
abundance: few
v_gene: TRBV7-2

CDR3aa: CASSPKTSVAGGGETQYF
CDR3nt: TGTGCCAGCAGCCCCAAGACTTCAGTAGCGGGGGGAGGAGAGACCCAGTACTTC
j_gene: TRBJ2-5
len: 18
d_gene: TRBD2
abundance: .
v_gene: TRBV3-1/TRBV3-2

CDR3aa: CASSPEGSGGYNEQFF
CDR3nt: TGCGCCAGCAGCCCCGAAGGTAGCGGGGGATACAATGAGCAGTTCTTC
j_gene: TRBJ2-1
len: 16
d_gene: TRBD2
abundance: .
v_gene: TRBV5-1

CDR3aa: CASSPLDRVNEQFF
CDR3nt: TGTGCCAGCAGCCCTCTTGACAGGGTCAATGAGCAGTTCTTC
j_gene: TRBJ2-1
len: 14
d_gene: TRBD1
abundance: .
v_gene: TRBV9

CDR3aa: CAWRHGGANVLTF
CDR3nt: TGTGCCTGGAGGCATGGTGGGGCCAACGTCCTGACTTTC
j_gene: TRBJ2-6
len: 13
d_gene: .
abundance: .
v_gene: TRBV30

CDR3aa: CASSLNGYGDYNSPLHF
CDR3nt: TGCGCCAGCAGCTTGAACGGTTACGGGGATTATAATTCACCCCTCCACTTT
j_gene: TRBJ1-6
len: 17
d_gene: .
abundance: .
v_gene: TRBV5-1

CDR3aa: CASSATPMGEKLFF
CDR3nt: TGTGCCAGCAGCGCGACACCGATGGGCGAAAAACTGTTTTTT
j_gene: TRBJ1-4
len: 14
d_gene: .
abundance: once
v_gene: TRBV9

CDR3aa: CASSYRFEAFF
CDR3nt: TGTGCCAGCAGTTACAGGTTTGAAGCTTTCTTT
j_gene: TRBJ1-1
len: 11
d_gene: .
abundance: .
v_gene: TRBV6-5

CDR3aa: CATSAMGLAGLQETQYF
CDR3nt: TGTGCCACCAGTGCCATGGGACTAGCGGGTCTCCAAGAGACCCAGTACTTC
j_gene: TRBJ2-5
len: 17
d_gene: TRBD2
abundance: few
v_gene: TRBV24-1

CDR3aa: CASSYAVGPTDTQYF
CDR3nt: TGTGCCAGCAGTTACGCAGTAGGCCCCACAGATACGCAGTATTTT
j_gene: TRBJ2-3
len: 15
d_gene: .
abundance: .
v_gene: TRBV6-5

CDR3aa: CASSLGRVGSGTQYF
CDR3nt: TGTGCCAGCAGCTTAGGCCGGGTCGGCTCGGGGACCCAGTACTTC
j_gene: TRBJ2-5
len: 15
d_gene: .
abundance: .
v_gene: TRBV7-6

CDR3aa: CASSIYGDQPQHF
CDR3nt: TGTGCCAGTAGTATCTATGGCGATCAGCCCCAGCATTTT
j_gene: TRBJ1-5
len: 13
d_gene: .
abundance: few
v_gene: TRBV19

CDR3aa: CASSRLTQRTGELFF
CDR3nt: TGTGCCAGCAGCCGTCTTACACAGCGCACCGGGGAGCTGTTTTTT
j_gene: TRBJ2-2
len: 15
d_gene: .
abundance: few
v_gene: TRBV6-5

CDR3aa: CASSNYGLSTDTQYF
CDR3nt: TGTGCCAGCAGCAATTACGGACTGAGCACAGATACGCAGTATTTT
j_gene: TRBJ2-3
len: 15
d_gene: .
abundance: .
v_gene: TRBV13

CDR3aa: CASAGGSGYNEQFF
CDR3nt: TGTGCCAGCGCGGGGGGCTCAGGGTACAATGAGCAGTTCTTC
j_gene: TRBJ2-1
len: 14
d_gene: TRBD2
abundance: .
v_gene: TRBV11-3

CDR3aa: CATSDRTGSSYNEQFF
CDR3nt: TGTGCCACCAGTGACAGGACTGGGAGCTCCTACAATGAGCAGTTCTTC
j_gene: TRBJ2-1
len: 16
d_gene: .
abundance: .
v_gene: TRBV24-1

CDR3aa: CASSPNRDRGYGYTF
CDR3nt: TGTGCCAGCAGTCCAAACCGGGACAGGGGCTATGGCTACACCTTC
j_gene: TRBJ1-2
len: 15
d_gene: TRBD1
abundance: .
v_gene: TRBV9

CDR3aa: CASRERDKNIQYF
CDR3nt: TGTGCCAGCAGAGAGCGGGACAAAAACATTCAGTACTTC
j_gene: TRBJ2-4
len: 13
d_gene: TRBD2
abundance: .
v_gene: TRBV6-5

CDR3aa: CASSQRTGIWDGYTF
CDR3nt: TGTGCCAGCAGCCAGCGGACAGGGATATGGGACGGCTACACCTTC
j_gene: TRBJ1-2
len: 15
d_gene: TRBD1
abundance: .
v_gene: TRBV14

CDR3aa: CASLGRAGETQYF
CDR3nt: TGTGCCAGCCTCGGCAGGGCGGGGGAGACCCAGTACTTC
j_gene: TRBJ2-5
len: 13
d_gene: .
abundance: .
v_gene: TRBV7-2

CDR3aa: CASSEATSGASYNEQFF
CDR3nt: TGTGCCAGCAGTGAAGCTACTAGCGGGGCCTCCTACAATGAGCAGTTCTTC
j_gene: TRBJ2-1
len: 17
d_gene: TRBD2
abundance: few
v_gene: TRBV2

CDR3aa: CASSLEGIGNNSPLHF
CDR3nt: TGCGCCAGCAGCTTGGAGGGGATAGGGAATAATTCACCCCTCCACTTT
j_gene: TRBJ1-6
len: 16
d_gene: .
abundance: .
v_gene: TRBV5-1

CDR3aa: CASSSNNLGEKLFF
CDR3nt: TGTGCCAGCAGCAGCAATAACCTGGGTGAAAAACTGTTTTTT
j_gene: TRBJ1-4
len: 14
d_gene: .
abundance: .
v_gene: TRBV6-5

CDR3aa: CAWSQGQGMADTQYF
CDR3nt: TGTGCCTGGAGTCAGGGGCAGGGGATGGCAGATACGCAGTATTTT
j_gene: TRBJ2-3
len: 15
d_gene: .
abundance: .
v_gene: TRBV30

CDR3aa: CASSVGVGGSTDTQYF
CDR3nt: TGTGCCAGCAGCGTAGGAGTGGGGGGGAGCACAGATACGCAGTATTTT
j_gene: TRBJ2-3
len: 16
d_gene: TRBD2
abundance: .
v_gene: TRBV9

CDR3aa: CASSRTGGGYGYTF
CDR3nt: TGTGCCAGCAGTCGGACAGGGGGCGGCTATGGCTACACCTTC
j_gene: TRBJ1-2
len: 14
d_gene: TRBD1
abundance: few
v_gene: TRBV28

CDR3aa: CASSPGGTGGYGYTF
CDR3nt: TGCGCCAGCAGCCCGGGTGGGACAGGGGGCTATGGCTACACCTTC
j_gene: TRBJ1-2
len: 15
d_gene: TRBD1
abundance: .
v_gene: TRBV5-1

CDR3aa: CASSFTVSYEQYF
CDR3nt: TGTGCCAGCAGCTTCACGGTTTCCTACGAGCAGTACTTC
j_gene: TRBJ2-7
len: 13
d_gene: .
abundance: .
v_gene: TRBV7-2

CDR3aa: CATSDLGEGGQPQHF
CDR3nt: TGTGCCACCAGTGATTTGGGGGAAGGGGGGCAGCCCCAGCATTTT
j_gene: TRBJ1-5
len: 15
d_gene: .
abundance: .
v_gene: TRBV24-1

CDR3aa: CASGARDYGYTF
CDR3nt: TGTGCCTCGGGGGCGCGGGACTATGGCTACACCTTC
j_gene: TRBJ1-2
len: 12
d_gene: .
abundance: .
v_gene: TRBV28